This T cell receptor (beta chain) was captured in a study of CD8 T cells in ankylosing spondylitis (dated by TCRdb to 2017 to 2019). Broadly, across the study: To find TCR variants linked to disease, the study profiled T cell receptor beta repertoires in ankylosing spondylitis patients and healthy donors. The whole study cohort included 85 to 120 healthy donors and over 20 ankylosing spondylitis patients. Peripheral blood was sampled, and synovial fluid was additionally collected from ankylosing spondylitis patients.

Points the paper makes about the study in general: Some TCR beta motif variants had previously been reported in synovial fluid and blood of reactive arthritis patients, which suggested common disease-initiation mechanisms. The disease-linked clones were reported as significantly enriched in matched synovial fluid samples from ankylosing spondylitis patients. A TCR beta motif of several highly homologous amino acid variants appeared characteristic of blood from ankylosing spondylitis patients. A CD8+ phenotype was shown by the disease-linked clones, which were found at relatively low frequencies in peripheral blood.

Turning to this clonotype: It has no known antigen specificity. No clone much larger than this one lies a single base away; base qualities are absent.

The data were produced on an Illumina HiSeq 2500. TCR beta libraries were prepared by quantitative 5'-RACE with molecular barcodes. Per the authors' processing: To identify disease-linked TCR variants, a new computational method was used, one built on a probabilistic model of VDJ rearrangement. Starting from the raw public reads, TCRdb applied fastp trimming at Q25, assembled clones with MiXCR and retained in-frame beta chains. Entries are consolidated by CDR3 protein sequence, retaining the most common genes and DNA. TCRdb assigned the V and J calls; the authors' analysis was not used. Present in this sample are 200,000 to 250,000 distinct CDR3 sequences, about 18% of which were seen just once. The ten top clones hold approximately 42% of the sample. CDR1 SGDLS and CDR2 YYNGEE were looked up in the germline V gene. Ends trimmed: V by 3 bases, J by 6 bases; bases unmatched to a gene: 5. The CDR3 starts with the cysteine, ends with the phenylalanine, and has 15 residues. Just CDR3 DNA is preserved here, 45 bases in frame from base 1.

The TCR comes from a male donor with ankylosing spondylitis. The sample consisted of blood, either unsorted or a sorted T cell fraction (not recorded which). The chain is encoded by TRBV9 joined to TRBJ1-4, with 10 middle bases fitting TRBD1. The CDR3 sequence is CASSEAGTGDEKLFF. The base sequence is TGTGCCAGCAGCGAGGCCGGGACAGGGGATGAAAAACTGTTTTTT.